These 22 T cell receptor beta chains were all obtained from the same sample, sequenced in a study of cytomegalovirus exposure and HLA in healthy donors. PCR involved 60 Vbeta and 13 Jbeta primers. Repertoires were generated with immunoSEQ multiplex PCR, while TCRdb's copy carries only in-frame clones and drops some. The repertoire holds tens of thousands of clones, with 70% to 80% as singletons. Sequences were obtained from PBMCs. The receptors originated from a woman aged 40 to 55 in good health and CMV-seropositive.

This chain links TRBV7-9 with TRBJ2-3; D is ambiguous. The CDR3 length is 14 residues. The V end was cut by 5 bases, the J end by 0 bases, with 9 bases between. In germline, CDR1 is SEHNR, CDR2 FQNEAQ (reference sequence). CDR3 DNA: TGTGCCAGCAGCCAACTATCTAGCACAGATACGCAGTATTTT. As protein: CASSQLSSTDTQYF. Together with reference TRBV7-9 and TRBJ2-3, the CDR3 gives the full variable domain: DTGVSQNPRHKITKRGQNVTFRCDPISEHNRLYWYRQTLGQGPEFLTYFQNEAQLEKSRLLSDRFSAERPKGSFSTLEIQRTEQGDSAMYLCASSQLSSTDTQYFGPGTRLTVL.

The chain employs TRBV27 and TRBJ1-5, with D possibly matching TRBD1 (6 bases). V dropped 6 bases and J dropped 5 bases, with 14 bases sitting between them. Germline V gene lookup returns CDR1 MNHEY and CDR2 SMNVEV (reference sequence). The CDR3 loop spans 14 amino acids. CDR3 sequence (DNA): TGTGCCAGCAGGGCGGGGGGGGCCGATCAGCCCCAGCATTTT. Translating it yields CASRAGGADQPQHF.

This CDR3 is CASSHGTGGIEQFF. The DNA for the CDR3 is TGTGCCAGCAGCCACGGGACAGGGGGCATTGAGCAGTTCTTC. The gene calls are TRBV7-9 and TRBJ2-1; 12 bases line up with TRBD1. V trimming: 5 bases; J trimming: 9 bases; junction bases outside the gene matches: 5. Germline lookup yields CDR1 SEHNR and CDR2 FQNEAQ (reference sequence). The CDR3 has 14 residues.

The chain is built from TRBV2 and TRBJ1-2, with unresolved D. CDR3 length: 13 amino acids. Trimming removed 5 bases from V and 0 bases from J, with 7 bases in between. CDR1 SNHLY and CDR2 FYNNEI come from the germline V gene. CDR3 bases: TGTGCCAGCAGTCTACAGCCTAACTATGGCTACACCTTC. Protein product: CASSLQPNYGYTF.

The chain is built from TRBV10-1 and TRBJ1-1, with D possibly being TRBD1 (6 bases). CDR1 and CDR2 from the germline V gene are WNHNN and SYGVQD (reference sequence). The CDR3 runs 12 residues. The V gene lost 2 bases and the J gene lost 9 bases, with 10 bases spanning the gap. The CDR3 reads CASSEVQGKAFF. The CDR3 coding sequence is TGCGCCAGCAGTGAGGTTCAGGGGAAAGCTTTCTTT.

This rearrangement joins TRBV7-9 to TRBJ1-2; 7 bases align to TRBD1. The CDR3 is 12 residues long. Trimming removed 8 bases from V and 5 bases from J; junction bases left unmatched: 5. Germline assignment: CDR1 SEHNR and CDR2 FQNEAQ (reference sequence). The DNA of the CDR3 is TGTGCCAGCGCCGGGACAGATTATGGCTACACCTTC. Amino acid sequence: CASAGTDYGYTF.

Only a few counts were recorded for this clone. DNA for the CDR3: TGTGCCAGCAGCCCCCGCAGCACCGGGGAGCTGTTTTTT. Translating it yields CASSPRSTGELFF. The chain links TRBV9 to TRBJ2-2; D not resolved. CDR3 length: 13 residues. Per germline, CDR1 SGDLS and CDR2 YYNGEE. V lost 4 bases and J lost 4, with 8 bases in between.

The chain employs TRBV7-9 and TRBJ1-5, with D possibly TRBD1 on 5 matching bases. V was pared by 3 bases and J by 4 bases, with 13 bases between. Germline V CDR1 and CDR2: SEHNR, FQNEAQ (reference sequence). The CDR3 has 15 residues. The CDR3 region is CASSFVGGENQPQHF. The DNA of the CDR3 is TGTGCCAGCAGCTTTGTGGGGGGAGAGAATCAGCCCCAGCATTTT. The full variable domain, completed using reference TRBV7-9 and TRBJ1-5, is DTGVSQNPRHKITKRGQNVTFRCDPISEHNRLYWYRQTLGQGPEFLTYFQNEAQLEKSRLLSDRFSAERPKGSFSTLEIQRTEQGDSAMYLCASSFVGGENQPQHFGDGTRLSIL.

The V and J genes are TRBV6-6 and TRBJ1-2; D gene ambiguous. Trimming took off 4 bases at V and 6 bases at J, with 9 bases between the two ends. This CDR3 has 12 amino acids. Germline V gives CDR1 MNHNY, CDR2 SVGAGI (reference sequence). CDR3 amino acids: CASSFGNNGYTF. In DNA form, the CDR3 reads TGTGCCAGCAGTTTTGGCAACAATGGCTACACCTTC.

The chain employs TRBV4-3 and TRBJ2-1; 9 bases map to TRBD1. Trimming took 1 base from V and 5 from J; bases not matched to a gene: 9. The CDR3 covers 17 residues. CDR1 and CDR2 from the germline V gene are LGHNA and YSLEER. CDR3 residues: CASSQGWGTGSHNEQFF. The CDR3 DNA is TGCGCCAGCAGCCAAGGTTGGGGGACAGGGTCCCACAATGAGCAGTTCTTC.

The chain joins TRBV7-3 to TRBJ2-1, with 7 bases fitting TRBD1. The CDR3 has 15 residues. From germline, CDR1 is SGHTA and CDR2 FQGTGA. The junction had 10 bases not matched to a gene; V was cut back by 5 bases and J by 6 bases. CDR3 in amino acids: CASSPRQGVFNEQFF. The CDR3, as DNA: TGTGCCAGCAGCCCTCGACAGGGCGTCTTCAATGAGCAGTTCTTC.

The CDR3 loop is CASSLSVQGHNEQFF. The DNA for the CDR3 is TGTGCCAGCAGCTTAAGTGTACAGGGTCACAATGAGCAGTTCTTC. The chain carries TRBV7-2 and TRBJ2-1; D perhaps matches TRBD1 (6 bases). Germline assignment: CDR1 SGHTA and CDR2 FQGNSA. V lost 2 bases to trimming and J lost 5 bases, with 13 bases between them. The CDR3 runs to 15 residues.

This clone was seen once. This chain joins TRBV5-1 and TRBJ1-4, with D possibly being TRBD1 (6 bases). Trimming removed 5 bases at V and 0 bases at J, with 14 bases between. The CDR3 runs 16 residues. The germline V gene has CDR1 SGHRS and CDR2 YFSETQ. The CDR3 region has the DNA TGCGCCAGCAGGTTCCTCGCAGGGGCAACTAATGAAAAACTGTTTTTT. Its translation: CASRFLAGATNEKLFF.

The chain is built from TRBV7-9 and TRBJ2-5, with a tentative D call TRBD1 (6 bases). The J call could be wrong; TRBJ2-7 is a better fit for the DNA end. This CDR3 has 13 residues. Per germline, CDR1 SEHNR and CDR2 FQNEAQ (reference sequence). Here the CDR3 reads CASSAQGRNEQYF. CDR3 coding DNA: TGTGCCAGCAGCGCACAGGGTCGGAACGAGCAGTACTTC.

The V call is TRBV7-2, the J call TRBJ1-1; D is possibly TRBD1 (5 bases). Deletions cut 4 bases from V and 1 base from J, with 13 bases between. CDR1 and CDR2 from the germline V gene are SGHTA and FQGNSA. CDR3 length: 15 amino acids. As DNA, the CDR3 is TGTGCCAGCAGCTACTTGGGGCCGGGGAACACTGAAGCTTTCTTT. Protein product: CASSYLGPGNTEAFF.

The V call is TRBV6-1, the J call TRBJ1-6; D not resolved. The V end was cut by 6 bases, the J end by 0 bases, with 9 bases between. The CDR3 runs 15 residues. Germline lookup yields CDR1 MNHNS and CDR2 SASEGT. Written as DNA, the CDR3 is TGTGCCAGCAGAGCGCCTAGCTCCTATAATTCACCCCTCCACTTT. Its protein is CASRAPSSYNSPLHF.

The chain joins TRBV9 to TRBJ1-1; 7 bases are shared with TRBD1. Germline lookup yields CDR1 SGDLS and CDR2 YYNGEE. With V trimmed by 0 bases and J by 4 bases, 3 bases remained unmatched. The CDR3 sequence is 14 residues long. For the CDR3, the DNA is TGTGCCAGCAGCGTAGGGGGACAGAGCACTGAAGCTTTCTTT. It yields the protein CASSVGGQSTEAFF.

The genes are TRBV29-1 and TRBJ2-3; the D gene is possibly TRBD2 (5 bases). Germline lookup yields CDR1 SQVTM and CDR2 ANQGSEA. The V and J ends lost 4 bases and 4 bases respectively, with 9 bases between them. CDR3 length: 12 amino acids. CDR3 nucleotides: TGCAGCGTTGTTCTAGCAGCAGATACGCAGTATTTT. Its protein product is CSVVLAADTQYF.

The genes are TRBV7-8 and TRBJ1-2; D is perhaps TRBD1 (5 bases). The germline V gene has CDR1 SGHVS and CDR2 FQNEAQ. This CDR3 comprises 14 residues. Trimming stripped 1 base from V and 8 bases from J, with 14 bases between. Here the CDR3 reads CASSLGGQRRGYTF. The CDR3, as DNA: TGTGCCAGCAGCTTAGGGGGCCAACGGCGGGGCTACACCTTC.

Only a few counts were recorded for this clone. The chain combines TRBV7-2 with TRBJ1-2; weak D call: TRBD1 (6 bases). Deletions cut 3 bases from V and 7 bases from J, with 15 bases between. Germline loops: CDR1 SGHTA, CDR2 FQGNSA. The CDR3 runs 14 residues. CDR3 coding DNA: TGTGCCAGCAGCTTTAAGGGTCAGGGGTCTGGCTACACCTTC. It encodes CASSFKGQGSGYTF.

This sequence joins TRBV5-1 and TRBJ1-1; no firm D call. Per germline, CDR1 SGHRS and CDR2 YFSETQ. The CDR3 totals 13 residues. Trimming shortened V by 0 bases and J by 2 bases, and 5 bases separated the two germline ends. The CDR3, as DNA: TGCGCCAGCAGCTTGGGAGGAAACACTGAAGCTTTCTTT. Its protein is CASSLGGNTEAFF.

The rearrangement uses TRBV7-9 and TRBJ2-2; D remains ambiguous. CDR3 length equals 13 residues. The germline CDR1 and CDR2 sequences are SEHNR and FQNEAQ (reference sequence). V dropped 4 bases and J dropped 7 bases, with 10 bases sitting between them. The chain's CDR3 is CASSYLTHGELFF. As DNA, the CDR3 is TGTGCCAGCAGCTATTTAACACACGGGGAGCTGTTTTTT.